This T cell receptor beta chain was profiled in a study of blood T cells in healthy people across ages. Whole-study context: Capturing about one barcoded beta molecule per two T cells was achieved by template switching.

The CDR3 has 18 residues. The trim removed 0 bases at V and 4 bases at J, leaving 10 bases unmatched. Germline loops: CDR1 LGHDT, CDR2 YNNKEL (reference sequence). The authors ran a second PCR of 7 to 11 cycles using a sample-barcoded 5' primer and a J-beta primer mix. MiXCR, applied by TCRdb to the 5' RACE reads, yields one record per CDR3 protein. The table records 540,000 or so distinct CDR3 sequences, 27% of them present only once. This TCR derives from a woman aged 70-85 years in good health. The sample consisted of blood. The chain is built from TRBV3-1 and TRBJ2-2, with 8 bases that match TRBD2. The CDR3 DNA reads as TGTGCCAGCAGCCAAGATAGTTACGGGACTAGTACCACCGGGGAGCTGTTTTTT. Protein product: CASSQDSYGTSTTGELFF.